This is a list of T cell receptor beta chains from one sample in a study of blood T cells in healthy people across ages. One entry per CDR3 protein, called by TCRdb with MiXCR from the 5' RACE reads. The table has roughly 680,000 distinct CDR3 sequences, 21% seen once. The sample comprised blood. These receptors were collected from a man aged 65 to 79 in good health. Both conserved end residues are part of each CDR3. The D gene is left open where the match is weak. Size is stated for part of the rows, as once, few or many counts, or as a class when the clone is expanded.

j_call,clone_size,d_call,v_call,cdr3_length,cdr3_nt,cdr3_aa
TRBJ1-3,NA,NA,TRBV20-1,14,TGCAGTGTTCTACAGGTTCCCTCTGGAAACACCATATATTTT,CSVLQVPSGNTIYF
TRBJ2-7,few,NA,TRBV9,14,TGTGCCAGCAGCGTAGACTCGACAGGCTACGAGCAGTACTTC,CASSVDSTGYEQYF
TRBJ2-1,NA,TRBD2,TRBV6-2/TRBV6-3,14,TGTGCCAGCAGTTACTCGTCGGTAGCGGGACTGCAGTTCTTC,CASSYSSVAGLQFF
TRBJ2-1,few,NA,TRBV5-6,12,TGTGCCAGCAGCCCTTGGCTTGATGAGCAGTTCTTC,CASSPWLDEQFF
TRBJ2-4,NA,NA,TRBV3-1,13,TGTGCCAGCAGCTCGAGCGGACCAAACATTCAGTACTTC,CASSSSGPNIQYF
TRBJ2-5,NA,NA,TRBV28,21,TGTGCCAGCAGTCCCTTGCGGAGTGGGATTGGGGCACGCTCGAGTCAAGAGACCCAGTACTTC,CASSPLRSGIGARSSQETQYF
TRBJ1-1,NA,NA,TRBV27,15,TGTGCCAGCACTTTTAGGGGGGGCGATTTCGCTGAAGCTTTCTTT,CASTFRGGDFAEAFF
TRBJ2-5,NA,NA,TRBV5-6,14,TGTGCCAGCAGCTTGCCGTGGGGACCGGAGACCCAGTACTTC,CASSLPWGPETQYF
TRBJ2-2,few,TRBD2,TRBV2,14,TGTGCCACCGCGGGAGCTAGGAACACCGGGGAGCTGTTTTTT,CATAGARNTGELFF
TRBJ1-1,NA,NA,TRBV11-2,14,TGTGCCAGCGCCAAGGCCCGCAGTAACACTGAAGCTTTCTTT,CASAKARSNTEAFF
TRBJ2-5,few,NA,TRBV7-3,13,TGTGCCAGCAGCCCGTCAACCCCCGGGACCCAGTACTTC,CASSPSTPGTQYF
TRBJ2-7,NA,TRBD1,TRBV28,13,TGTGCCAGCTGGGGACAGGGGTCCTACGAGCAGTACTTC,CASWGQGSYEQYF
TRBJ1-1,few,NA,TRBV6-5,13,TGTGCCAGCAGTCAGTACCAGAACACTGAAGCTTTCTTT,CASSQYQNTEAFF
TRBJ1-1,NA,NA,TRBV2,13,TGTGGCAGCAGTGAATCAACAGGGTATACAGCTTTCTTT,CGSSESTGYTAFF
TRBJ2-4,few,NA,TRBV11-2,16,TGTGCCAGCAGCCAGACCGGGCGAGAAGACAAAGACATTCAGTACTTC,CASSQTGREDKDIQYF
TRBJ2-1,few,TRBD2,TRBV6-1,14,TGTGCCAGCAGTGAAGGCGGGAGAGGCAATGAGCAGTTCTTC,CASSEGGRGNEQFF
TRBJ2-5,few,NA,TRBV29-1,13,TGCAGCGTGGGAAGGGGCAACCAAGAGACCCAGTACTTC,CSVGRGNQETQYF
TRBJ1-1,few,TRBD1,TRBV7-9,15,TGTGCCAGCAGGGACAGCGGACAGGGGCCCACTGAAGCTTTCTTT,CASRDSGQGPTEAFF
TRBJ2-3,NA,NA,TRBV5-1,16,TGCGCCAGCAGCTTGGCCTGGAGTTCCAGCACAGATACGCAGTATTTT,CASSLAWSSSTDTQYF
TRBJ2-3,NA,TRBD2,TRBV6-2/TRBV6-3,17,TGTGCCAGCAGTTTCTTGACTAGCGGGAGCGAAACAGATACGCAGTATTTT,CASSFLTSGSETDTQYF
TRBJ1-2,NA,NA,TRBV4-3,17,TGCGCCAGCAGCCAAGAAATCGCCACAGGCCCTAACTATGGCTACACCTTC,CASSQEIATGPNYGYTF
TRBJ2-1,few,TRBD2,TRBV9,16,TGTGCCAGCAGCGTGGGACTAGCGGCAACCTACAATGAGCAGTTCTTC,CASSVGLAATYNEQFF